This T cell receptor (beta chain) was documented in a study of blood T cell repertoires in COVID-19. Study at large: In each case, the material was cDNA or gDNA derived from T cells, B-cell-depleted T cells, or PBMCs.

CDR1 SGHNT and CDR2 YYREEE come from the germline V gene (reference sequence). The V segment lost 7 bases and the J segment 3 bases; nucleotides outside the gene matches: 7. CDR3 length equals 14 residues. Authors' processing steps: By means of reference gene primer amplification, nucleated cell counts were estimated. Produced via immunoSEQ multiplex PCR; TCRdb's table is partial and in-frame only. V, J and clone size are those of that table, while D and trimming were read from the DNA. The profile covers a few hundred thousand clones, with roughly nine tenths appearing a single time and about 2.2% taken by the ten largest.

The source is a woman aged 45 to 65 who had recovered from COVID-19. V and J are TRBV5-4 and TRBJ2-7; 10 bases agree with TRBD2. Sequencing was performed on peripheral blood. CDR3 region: CASAPSGRDYEQYF. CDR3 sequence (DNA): TGTGCCAGCGCTCCTAGCGGGAGAGACTACGAGCAGTACTTC.